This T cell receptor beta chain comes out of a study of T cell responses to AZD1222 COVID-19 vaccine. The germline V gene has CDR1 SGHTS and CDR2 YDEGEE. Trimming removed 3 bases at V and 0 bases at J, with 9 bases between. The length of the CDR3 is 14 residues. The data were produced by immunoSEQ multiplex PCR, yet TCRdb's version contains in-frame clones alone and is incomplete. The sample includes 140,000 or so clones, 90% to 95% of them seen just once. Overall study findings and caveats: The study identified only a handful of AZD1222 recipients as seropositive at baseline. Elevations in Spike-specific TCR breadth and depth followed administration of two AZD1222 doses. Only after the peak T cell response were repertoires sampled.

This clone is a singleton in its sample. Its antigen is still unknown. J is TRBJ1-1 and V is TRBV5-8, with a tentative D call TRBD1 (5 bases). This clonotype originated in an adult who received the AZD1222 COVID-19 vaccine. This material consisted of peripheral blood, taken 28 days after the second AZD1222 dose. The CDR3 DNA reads TGTGCCAGCAGCTGGGGGGGACTGAACACTGAAGCTTTCTTT. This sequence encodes CASSWGGLNTEAFF. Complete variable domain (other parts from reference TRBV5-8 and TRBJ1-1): EAGVTQSPTHLIKTRGQQATLRCSPISGHTSVYWYQQALGLGLQFLLWYDEGEERNRGNFPPRFSGRQFPNYSSELNVNALELEDSALYLCASSWGGLNTEAFFGQGTRLTVV.